A single sample gave rise to the 7 T cell receptor beta chains below, sequenced in a study of beta chain features in type 1 diabetes. Study outcomes and limitations: Type 1 diabetes patients showed a moderate but significant shortening of TCRB CDR3s in all four CD4+ subsets.

Expressed TCRB transcripts were sequenced because the isolated RNA had all been reverse transcribed beforehand. The repertoire was sequenced with immunoSEQ multiplex PCR; TCRdb's copy has only in-frame clones and lacks some. The sample shows hundreds of thousands of clones, under 15% of them seen only once. Antigens of these TCRs are unknown. The sequenced sample was naive CD4+ T cells from blood. These TCRs come from a man younger than 30 with type 1 diabetes.

Concerning this clone: The same CDR3 is also encoded by other DNA sequences in this sample. The genes are TRBV10-3 and TRBJ1-5; D ambiguous. CDR1 and CDR2 from the germline V gene are ENHRY and SYGVKD. V lost 3 bases, J lost 4 bases, and 4 bases lay in between. CDR3 size: 12 residues. Here the CDR3 DNA reads TGTGCCATCAGTGACAGAAATCAGCCCCAGCATTTT. Translating gives CAISDRNQPQHF.

V usage is TRBV7-9 and J usage is TRBJ1-2; no definite D call. CDR3 size: 14 residues. Germline V gene sequence: CDR1 SEHNR, CDR2 FQNEAQ (reference sequence). V lost 5 bases to trimming and J lost 0 bases, with 10 bases between them. The CDR3, as DNA: TGTGCCAGCAGCCCGGGGTCAGCTAACTATGGCTACACCTTC. This codes for CASSPGSANYGYTF.

This clone was counted only a few times. The rearrangement joins TRBV27 to TRBJ1-2; D is unresolved. V shed 2 bases and J shed 7 bases, with 11 bases lying between them. Germline lookup yields CDR1 MNHEY and CDR2 SMNVEV (reference sequence). This CDR3 contains 13 residues. CDR3 sequence: CASSLNIGGGYTF. CDR3 sequence (DNA): TGTGCCAGCAGTTTAAATATTGGTGGTGGCTACACCTTC.

The chain links TRBV13 to TRBJ1-2, with TRBD1 matching 8 bases. Germline loops: CDR1 PRHDT, CDR2 FYEKMQ (reference sequence). This CDR3 contains 14 residues. V trimming: 5 bases; J trimming: 4 bases; junction bases outside the gene matches: 6. CDR3 sequence: CASSPRQGAYGYTF. In nucleotides, the CDR3 is TGTGCCAGCAGCCCGCGCCAGGGGGCCTATGGCTACACCTTC.

This rearrangement joins TRBV6-5 to TRBJ2-3; D gene uncertain. The germline V gene encodes CDR1 MNHEY and CDR2 SVGAGI. Trimming shortened V by 6 bases and J by 0 bases, and 4 bases separated the two germline ends. This CDR3 contains 12 residues. CDR3 residues: CASRESTDTQYF. CDR3 DNA: TGTGCCAGCAGAGAGAGCACAGATACGCAGTATTTT.

The chain couples TRBV7-8 to TRBJ2-5; 12 positions agree with TRBD2. This CDR3 region has 13 residues. Trimming at V came to 8 bases and at J to 8 bases, leaving 6 bases not matched to a gene. Per germline, CDR1 SGHVS and CDR2 FQNEAQ. The CDR3 spells CASGRLAGDTQYF. CDR3 nucleotides: TGTGCCAGCGGCCGACTAGCGGGGGATACCCAGTACTTC.

With respect to this clone: The sample holds other DNA sequences that translate to the same CDR3. The chain joins TRBV18 to TRBJ2-3; tentatively, D is TRBD1 (6 bases). Germline values: CDR1 KGHSH, CDR2 LQKENI. CDR3 length equals 14 residues. Trimming left V 0 bases short and J 2 bases short, with 6 bases between. The CDR3: CASSPPGATDTQYF. The CDR3 DNA reads TGTGCCAGCTCACCACCGGGGGCCACAGATACGCAGTATTTT.